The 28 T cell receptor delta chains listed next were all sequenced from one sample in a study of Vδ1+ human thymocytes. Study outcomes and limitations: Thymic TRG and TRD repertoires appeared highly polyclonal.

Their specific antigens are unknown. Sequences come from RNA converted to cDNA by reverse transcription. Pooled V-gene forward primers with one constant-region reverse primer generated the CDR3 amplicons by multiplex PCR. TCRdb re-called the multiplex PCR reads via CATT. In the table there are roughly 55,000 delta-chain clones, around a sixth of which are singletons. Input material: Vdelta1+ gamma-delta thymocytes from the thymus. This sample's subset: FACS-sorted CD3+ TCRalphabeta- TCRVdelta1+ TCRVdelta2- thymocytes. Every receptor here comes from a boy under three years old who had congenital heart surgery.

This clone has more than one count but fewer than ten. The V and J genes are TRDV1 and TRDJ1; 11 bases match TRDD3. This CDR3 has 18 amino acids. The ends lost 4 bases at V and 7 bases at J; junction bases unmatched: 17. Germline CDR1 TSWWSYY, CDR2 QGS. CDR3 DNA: TGTGCTCTTGGGGCAAGGGCTCCTGGGGGATACCGGGGGGGTAAACTCATCTTT. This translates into CALGARAPGGYRGGKLIF.

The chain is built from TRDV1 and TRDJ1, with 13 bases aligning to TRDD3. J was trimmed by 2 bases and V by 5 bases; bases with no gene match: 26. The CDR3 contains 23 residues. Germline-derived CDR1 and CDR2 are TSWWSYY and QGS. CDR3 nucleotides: TGTGCTCTTGGGCGAAACCCCTTCCTACGAGTACTGGGGGATACGGGATTTACCGATAAACTCATCTTT. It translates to CALGRNPFLRVLGDTGFTDKLIF.

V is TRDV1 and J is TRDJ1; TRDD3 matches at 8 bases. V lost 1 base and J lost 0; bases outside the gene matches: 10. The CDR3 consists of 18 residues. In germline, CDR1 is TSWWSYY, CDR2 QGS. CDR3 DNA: TGTGCTCTTGGGGAACATAGGAGTGGGGGATGCCACACCGATAAACTCATCTTT. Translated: CALGEHRSGGCHTDKLIF.

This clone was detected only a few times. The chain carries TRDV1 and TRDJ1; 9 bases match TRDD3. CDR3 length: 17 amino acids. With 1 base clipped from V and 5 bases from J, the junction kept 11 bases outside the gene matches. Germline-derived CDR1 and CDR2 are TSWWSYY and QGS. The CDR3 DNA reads TGTGCTCTTGGGGAACGCCCCTACCGGGGGGATACAGATAAACTCATCTTT. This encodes CALGERPYRGDTDKLIF.

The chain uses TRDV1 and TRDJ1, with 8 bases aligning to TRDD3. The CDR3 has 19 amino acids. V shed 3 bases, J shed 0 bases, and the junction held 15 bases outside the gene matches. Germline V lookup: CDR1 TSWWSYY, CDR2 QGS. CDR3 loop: CALGDSLSPGGTYTDKLIF. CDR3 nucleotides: TGTGCTCTTGGGGACTCACTAAGTCCTGGGGGAACATACACCGATAAACTCATCTTT.

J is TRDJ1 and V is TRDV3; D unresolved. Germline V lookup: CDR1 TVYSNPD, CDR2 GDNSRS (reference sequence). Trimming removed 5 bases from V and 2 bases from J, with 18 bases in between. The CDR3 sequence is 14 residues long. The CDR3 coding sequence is TGTGCCCCATACCGGACCCCGGGAACCGATAAACTCATCTTT. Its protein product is CAPYRTPGTDKLIF.

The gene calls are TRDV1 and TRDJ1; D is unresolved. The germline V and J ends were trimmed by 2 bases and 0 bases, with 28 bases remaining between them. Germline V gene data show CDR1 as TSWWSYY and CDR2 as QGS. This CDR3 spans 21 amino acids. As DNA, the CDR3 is TGTGCTCTTGGGGAAGTTAACGTACCTGGCGGGAGTAGATTGTACACCGATAAACTCATCTTT. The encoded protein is CALGEVNVPGGSRLYTDKLIF.

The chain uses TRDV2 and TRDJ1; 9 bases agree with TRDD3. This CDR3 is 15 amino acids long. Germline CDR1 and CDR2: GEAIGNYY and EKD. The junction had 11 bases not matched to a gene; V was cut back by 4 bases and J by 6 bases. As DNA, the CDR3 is TGTGCCTGTGAGTTTGGGGGATATACCTCCAATAAACTCATCTTT. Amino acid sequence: CACEFGGYTSNKLIF.

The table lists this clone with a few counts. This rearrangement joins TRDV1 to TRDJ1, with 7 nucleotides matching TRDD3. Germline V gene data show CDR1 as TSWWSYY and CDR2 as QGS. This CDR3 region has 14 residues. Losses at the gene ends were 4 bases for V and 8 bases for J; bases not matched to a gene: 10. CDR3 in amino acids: CALGAILGTGKLIF. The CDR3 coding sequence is TGTGCTCTTGGGGCAATACTGGGGACTGGGAAACTCATCTTT.

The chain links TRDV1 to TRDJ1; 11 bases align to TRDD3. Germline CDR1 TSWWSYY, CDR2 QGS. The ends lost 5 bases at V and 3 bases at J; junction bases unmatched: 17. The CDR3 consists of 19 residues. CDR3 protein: CALGIRSYPSGGYSDKLIF. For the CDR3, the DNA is TGTGCTCTTGGGATTCGTTCCTACCCCTCTGGGGGATACTCCGATAAACTCATCTTT.

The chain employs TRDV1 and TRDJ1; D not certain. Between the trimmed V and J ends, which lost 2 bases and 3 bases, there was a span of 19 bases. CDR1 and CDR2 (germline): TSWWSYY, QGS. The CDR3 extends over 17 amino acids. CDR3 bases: TGTGCTCTTGGGGAAGAACTCCTGGTCCCACCCGCCGATAAACTCATCTTT. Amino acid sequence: CALGEELLVPPADKLIF.

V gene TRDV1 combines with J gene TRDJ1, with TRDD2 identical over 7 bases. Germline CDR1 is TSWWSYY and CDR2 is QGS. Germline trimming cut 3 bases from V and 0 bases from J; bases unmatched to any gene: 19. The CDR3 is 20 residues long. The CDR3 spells CALGDANSYVEGWYTDKLIF. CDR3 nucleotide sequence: TGTGCTCTTGGGGATGCGAATTCCTACGTAGAGGGATGGTACACCGATAAACTCATCTTT.

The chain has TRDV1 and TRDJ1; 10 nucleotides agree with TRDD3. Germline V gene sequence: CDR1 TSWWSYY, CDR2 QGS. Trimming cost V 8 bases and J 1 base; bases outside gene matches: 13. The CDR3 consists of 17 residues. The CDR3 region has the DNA TGTGCTCTTCAATACCCAGTACTGGGGGATCCCACCGATAAACTCATCTTT. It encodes CALQYPVLGDPTDKLIF.

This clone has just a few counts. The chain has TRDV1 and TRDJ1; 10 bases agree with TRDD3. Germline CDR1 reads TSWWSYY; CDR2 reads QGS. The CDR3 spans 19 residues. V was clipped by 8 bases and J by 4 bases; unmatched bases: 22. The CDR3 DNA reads TGTGCTCTTAGGAACTTACCTACCTACTGGGGGATTAGAGTCGATAAACTCATCTTT. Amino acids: CALRNLPTYWGIRVDKLIF.

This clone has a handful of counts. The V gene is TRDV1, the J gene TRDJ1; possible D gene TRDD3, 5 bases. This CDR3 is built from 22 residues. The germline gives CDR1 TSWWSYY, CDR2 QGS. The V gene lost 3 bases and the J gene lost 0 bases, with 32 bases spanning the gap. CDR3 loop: CALGDLNVQLRWWGLYTDKLIF. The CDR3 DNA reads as TGTGCTCTTGGGGATCTCAACGTCCAACTACGGTGGTGGGGCCTGTACACCGATAAACTCATCTTT.

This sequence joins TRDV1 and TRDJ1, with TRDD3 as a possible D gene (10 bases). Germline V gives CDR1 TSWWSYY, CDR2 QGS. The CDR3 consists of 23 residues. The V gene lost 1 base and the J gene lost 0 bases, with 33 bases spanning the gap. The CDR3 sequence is CALGEPSPSYETGGSTYTDKLIF. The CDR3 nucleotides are TGTGCTCTTGGGGAACCCTCCCCTTCCTACGAGACTGGGGGATCCACGTACACCGATAAACTCATCTTT.

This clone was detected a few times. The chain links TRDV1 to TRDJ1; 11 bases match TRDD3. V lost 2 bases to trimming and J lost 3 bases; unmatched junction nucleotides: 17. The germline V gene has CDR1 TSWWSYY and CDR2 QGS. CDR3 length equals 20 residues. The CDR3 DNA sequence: TGTGCTCTTGGGGAATCGGGTCTCCACGTACTGGGGGATAGTTCCGATAAACTCATCTTT. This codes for CALGESGLHVLGDSSDKLIF.

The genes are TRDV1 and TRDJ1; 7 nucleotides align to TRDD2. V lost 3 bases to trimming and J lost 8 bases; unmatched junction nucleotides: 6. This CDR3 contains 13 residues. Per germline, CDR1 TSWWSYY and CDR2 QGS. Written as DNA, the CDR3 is TGTGCTCTTGGGGACCGGGCCTTCCTCAAACTCATCTTT. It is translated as CALGDRAFLKLIF.

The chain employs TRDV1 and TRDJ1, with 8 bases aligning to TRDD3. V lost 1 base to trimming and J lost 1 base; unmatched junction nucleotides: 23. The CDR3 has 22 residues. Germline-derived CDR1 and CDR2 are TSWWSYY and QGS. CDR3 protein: CALGEPYTANGGCPSFTDKLIF. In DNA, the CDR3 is TGTGCTCTTGGGGAACCCTATACGGCGAATGGGGGATGCCCCTCATTCACCGATAAACTCATCTTT.

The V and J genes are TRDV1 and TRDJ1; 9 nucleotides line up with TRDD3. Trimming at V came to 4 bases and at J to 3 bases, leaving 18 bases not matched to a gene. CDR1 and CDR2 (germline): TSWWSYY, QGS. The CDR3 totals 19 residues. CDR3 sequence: CALGGILRPGDTKADKLIF. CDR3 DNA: TGTGCTCTTGGGGGGATCCTACGTCCGGGGGATACTAAAGCCGATAAACTCATCTTT.

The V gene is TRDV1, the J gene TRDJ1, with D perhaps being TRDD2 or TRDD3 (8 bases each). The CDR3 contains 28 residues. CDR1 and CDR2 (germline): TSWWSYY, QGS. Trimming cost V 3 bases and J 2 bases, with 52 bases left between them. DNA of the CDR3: TGTGCTCTTGGGGACACAAGGGGGGAGTCTGACCCAAGATCTCTTCCTACGGCTAGTTTGGGGGATACCGATAAACTCATCTTT. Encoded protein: CALGDTRGESDPRSLPTASLGDTDKLIF.

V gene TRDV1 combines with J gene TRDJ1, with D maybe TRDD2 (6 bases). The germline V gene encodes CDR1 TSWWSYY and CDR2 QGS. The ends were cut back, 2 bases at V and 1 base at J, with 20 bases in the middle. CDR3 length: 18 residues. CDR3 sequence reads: CALGEGLPRAVCTDKLIF. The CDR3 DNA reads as TGTGCTCTTGGGGAAGGCCTTCCGAGAGCTGTCTGCACCGATAAACTCATCTTT.

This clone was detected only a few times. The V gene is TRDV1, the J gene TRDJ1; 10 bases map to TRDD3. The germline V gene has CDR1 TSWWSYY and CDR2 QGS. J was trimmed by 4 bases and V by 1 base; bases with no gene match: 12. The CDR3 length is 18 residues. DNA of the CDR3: TGTGCTCTTGGGGAACCAGTACCTACTGGGGGATCAAACGATAAACTCATCTTT. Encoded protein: CALGEPVPTGGSNDKLIF.

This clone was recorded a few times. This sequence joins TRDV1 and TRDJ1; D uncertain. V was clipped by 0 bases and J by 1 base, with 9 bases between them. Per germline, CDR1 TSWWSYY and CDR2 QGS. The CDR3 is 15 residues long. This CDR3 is CALGELKCLTDKLIF. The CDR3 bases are TGTGCTCTTGGGGAACTAAAGTGCCTCACCGATAAACTCATCTTT.

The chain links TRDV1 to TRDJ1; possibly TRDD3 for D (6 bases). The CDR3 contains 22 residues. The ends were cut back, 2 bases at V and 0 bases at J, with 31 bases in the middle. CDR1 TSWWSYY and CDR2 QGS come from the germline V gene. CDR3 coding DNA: TGTGCTCTTGGGGAAGGTGGTTCCCTACCGGGGGGCCGGGGGAAAAACACCGATAAACTCATCTTT. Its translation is CALGEGGSLPGGRGKNTDKLIF.

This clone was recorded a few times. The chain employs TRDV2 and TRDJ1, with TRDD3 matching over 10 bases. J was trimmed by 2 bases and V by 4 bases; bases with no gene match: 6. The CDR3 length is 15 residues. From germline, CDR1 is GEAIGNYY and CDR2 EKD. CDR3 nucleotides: TGTGCCTGTGATCCTCAACTGGGGGATACCGATAAACTCATCTTT. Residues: CACDPQLGDTDKLIF.

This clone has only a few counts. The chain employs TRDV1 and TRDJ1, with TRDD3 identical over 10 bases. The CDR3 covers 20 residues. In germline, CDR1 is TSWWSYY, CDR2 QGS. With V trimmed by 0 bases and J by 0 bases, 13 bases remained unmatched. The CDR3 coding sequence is TGTGCTCTTGGGGAACTCTGGGCCTACTTTACTGGGGGATACACCGATAAACTCATCTTT. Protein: CALGELWAYFTGGYTDKLIF.

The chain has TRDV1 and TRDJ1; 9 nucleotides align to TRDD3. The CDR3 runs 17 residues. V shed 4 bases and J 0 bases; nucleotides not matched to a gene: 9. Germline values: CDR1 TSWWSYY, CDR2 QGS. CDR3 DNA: TGTGCTCTTGGGGTTACTGGGGGACCCACGTACACCGATAAACTCATCTTT. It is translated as CALGVTGGPTYTDKLIF.